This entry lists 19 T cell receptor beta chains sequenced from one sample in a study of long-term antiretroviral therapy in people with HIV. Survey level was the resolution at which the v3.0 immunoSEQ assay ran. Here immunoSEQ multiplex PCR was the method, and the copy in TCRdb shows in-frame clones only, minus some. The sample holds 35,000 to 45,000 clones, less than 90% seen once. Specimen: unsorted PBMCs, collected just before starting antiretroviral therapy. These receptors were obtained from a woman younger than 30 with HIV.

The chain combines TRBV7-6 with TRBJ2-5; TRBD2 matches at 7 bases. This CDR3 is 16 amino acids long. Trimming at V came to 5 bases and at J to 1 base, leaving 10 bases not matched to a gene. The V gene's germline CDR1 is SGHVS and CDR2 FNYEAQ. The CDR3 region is CASSPGLEPSQETQYF. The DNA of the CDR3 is TGTGCCAGCAGCCCAGGACTAGAGCCCAGCCAAGAGACCCAGTACTTC.

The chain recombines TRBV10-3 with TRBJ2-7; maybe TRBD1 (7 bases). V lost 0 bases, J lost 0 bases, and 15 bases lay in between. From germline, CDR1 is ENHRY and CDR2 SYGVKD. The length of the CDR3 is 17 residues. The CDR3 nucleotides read TGTGCCATCAGTGAGTCCTCACAGGGGAGGAGCTCCTACGAGCAGTACTTC. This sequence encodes CAISESSQGRSSYEQYF.

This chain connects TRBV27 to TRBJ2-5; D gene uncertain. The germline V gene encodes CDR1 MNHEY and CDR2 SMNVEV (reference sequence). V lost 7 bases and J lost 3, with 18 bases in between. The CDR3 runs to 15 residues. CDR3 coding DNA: TGTGCCAGCAAGGTCCTGGGAACTAAAAAAGAGACCCAGTACTTC. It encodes CASKVLGTKKETQYF.

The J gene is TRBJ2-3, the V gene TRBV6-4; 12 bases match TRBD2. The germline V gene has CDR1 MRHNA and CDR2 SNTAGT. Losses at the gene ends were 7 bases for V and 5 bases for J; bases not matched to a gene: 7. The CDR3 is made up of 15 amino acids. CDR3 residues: CASTVSGLAGDTQYF. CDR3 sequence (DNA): TGTGCCAGCACCGTGTCGGGACTAGCGGGAGATACGCAGTATTTT.

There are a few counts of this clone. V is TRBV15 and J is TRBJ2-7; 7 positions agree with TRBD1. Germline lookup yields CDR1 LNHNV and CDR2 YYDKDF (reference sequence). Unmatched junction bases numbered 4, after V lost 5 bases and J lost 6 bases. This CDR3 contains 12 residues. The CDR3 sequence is CATSANRGEQYF. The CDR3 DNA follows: TGTGCCACCAGCGCAAACAGGGGCGAGCAGTACTTC.

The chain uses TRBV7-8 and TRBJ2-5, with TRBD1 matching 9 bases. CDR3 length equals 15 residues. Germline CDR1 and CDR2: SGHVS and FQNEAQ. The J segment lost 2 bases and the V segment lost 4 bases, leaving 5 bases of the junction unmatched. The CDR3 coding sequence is TGTGCCAGCAGCTCACCGGGACAGGGACAAGAGACCCAGTACTTC. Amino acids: CASSSPGQGQETQYF.

The CDR3 loop is CASSSRRAASSNQPQHF. The CDR3 DNA reads TGTGCCAGTAGTTCGCGGCGGGCAGCTTCAAGCAATCAGCCCCAGCATTTT. This rearrangement joins TRBV19 to TRBJ1-5; D remains unclear. Germline V CDR1 and CDR2: LNHDA, SQIVND (reference sequence). The CDR3 runs to 17 residues. With 5 bases removed from V and 1 base from J, the gap between germline ends came to 18 bases.

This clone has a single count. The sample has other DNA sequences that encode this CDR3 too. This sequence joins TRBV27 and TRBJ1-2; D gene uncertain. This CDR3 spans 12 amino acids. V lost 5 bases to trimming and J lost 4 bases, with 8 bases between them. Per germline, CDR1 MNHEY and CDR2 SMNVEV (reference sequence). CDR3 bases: TGTGCCAGCAGTAGCGGAAGCTATGGCTACACCTTC. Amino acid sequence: CASSSGSYGYTF.

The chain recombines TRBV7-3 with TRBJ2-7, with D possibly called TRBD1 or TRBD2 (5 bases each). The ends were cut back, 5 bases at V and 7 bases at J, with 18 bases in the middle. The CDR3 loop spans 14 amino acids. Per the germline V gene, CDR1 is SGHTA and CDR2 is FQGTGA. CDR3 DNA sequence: TGTGCCAGCAGCGGGGGTGGACCTGGTGAGGAGCAGTACTTC. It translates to CASSGGGPGEEQYF.

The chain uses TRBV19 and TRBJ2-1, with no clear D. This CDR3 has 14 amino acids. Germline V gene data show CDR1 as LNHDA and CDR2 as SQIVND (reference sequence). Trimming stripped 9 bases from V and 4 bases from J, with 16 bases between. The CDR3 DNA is TGTGCCAGCCGATTGGACGCCCGGTACAATGAGCAGTTCTTC. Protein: CASRLDARYNEQFF. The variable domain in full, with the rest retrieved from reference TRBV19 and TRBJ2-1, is DGGITQSPKYLFRKEGQNVTLSCEQNLNHDAMYWYRQDPGQGLRLIYYSQIVNDFQKGDIAEGYSVSREKKESFPLTVTSAQKNPTAFYLCASRLDARYNEQFFGPGTRLTVL.

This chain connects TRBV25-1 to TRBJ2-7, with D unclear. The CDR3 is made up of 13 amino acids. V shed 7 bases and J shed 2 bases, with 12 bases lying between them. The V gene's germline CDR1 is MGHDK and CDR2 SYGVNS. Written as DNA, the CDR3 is TGTGCCAGCATGTCCGGGTCTACCTACGAGCAGTACTTC. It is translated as CASMSGSTYEQYF.

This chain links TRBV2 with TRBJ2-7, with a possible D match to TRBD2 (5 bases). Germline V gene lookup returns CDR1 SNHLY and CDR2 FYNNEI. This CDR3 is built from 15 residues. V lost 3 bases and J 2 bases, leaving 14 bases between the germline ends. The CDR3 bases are TGTGCCAGCAGTGAGCTTCGGACTGACACCTACGAGCAGTACTTC. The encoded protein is CASSELRTDTYEQYF.

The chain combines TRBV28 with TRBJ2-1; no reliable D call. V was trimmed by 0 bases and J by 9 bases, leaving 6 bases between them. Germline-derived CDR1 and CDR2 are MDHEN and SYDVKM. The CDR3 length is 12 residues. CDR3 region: CASSLWGGEQFF. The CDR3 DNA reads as TGTGCCAGCAGTTTATGGGGTGGTGAGCAGTTCTTC.

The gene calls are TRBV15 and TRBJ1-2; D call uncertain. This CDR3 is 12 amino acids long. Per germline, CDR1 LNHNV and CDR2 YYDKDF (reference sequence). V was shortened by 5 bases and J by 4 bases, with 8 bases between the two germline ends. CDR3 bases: TGTGCCACCAGCGTACAGCGCTATGGCTACACCTTC. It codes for CATSVQRYGYTF.

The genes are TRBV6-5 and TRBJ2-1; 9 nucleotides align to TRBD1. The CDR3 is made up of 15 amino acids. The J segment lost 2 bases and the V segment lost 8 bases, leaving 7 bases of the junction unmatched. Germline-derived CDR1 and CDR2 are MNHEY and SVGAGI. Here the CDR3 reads CASSTGTGTYNEQFF. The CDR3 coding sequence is TGTGCCAGCTCCACGGGGACAGGGACCTACAATGAGCAGTTCTTC.

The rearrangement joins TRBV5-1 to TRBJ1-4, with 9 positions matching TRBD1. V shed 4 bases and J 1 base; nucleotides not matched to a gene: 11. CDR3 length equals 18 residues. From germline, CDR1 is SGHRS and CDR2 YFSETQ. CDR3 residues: CASSATGGASITNEKLFF. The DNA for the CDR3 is TGCGCCAGCAGCGCCACAGGGGGCGCTTCTATAACTAATGAAAAACTGTTTTTT.

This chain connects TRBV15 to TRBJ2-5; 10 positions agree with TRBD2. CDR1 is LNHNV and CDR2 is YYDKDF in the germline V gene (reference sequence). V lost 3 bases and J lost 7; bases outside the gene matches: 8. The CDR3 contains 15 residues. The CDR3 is CATSSLAGVGGTQYF. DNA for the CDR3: TGTGCCACCAGCAGTCTAGCGGGAGTGGGGGGGACCCAGTACTTC.

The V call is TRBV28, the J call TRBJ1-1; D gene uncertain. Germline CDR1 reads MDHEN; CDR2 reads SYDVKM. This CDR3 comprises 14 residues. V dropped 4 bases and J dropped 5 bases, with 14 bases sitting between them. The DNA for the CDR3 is TGTGCCAGCAGTTATGAGGGCTCGGGGACTGAAGCTTTCTTT. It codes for CASSYEGSGTEAFF.

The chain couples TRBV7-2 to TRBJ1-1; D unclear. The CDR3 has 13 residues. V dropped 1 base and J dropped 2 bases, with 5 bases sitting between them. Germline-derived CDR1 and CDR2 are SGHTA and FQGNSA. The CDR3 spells CASSLVINTEAFF. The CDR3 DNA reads TGTGCCAGCAGCTTAGTCATAAACACTGAAGCTTTCTTT.